The source of this T cell receptor beta chain is a study of blood T cell repertoires in COVID-19. Study details: The study drew acute and convalescent COVID-19 samples from the United States, Italy and Spain. T cells, B-cell-depleted T cells, or PBMCs provided the cDNA or gDNA that served as material.

Per the study methods: Estimation of nucleated cell counts was performed using reference gene primer amplification. Using immunoSEQ multiplex PCR, the repertoire was profiled, and TCRdb retains in-frame clones only, with some absent. For V, J and clone size, that table is used; D and trimming come from the DNA. The sample holds 210,000 or so clones; 80% to 90% are singletons and the top ten take 2.2%. V was clipped by 6 bases and J by 7 bases, with 9 bases between them. Germline CDR1 and CDR2: SGHDN and FVKESK. The CDR3 is made up of 11 amino acids. Sequenced: peripheral blood. The TCR was taken from a woman aged 45-65 years with acute or convalescent COVID-19. The rearrangement links TRBV14 to TRBJ1-1, with D unclear. The CDR3 nucleotides read TGTGCCAGCAGGCTCCGGGGTGAAGCTTTCTTT. The encoded protein is CASRLRGEAFF.